This T cell receptor (beta chain) was identified during a study of radiotherapy plus CTLA-4 blockade in lung cancer. Study details: Objective responses were documented in roughly 20% of patients, with disease control in 31%.

Focal radiation and CTLA-4 blockade (ipilimumab) were tested in chemo-refractory metastatic non-small-cell lung cancer patients. This clone showed up just once. Its antigen is as yet unknown. General observations from the study: Together with interferon-beta, which increased in serum after radiation, early dynamic changes in blood T cell clones were reportedly the best predictors of response. In blood, TCR clones derived from the tumor expanded after radiotherapy plus ipilimumab.

Trimming pared 5 bases from V and 6 bases from J, leaving 16 bases between. The germline V gene encodes CDR1 SGHNT and CDR2 YENEEA. This CDR3 is 15 amino acids long. The method was immunoSEQ multiplex PCR; TCRdb's version includes in-frame clones alone and lacks a portion of them. The table records roughly 120,000 clones, just under 80% of them present only once. Sequenced material: peripheral blood, taken from a patient treated with radiotherapy plus ipilimumab. The gene calls are TRBV11-3 and TRBJ2-2; a possible D gene is TRBD2 (6 bases). This TCR derives from a human donor with non-small cell lung cancer who had a partial response to radiotherapy plus ipilimumab. The CDR3 DNA reads TGTGCCAGCAGCCTGGGAATCGGGGGTGCCGGGGAGCTGTTTTTT. The encoded protein is CASSLGIGGAGELFF.